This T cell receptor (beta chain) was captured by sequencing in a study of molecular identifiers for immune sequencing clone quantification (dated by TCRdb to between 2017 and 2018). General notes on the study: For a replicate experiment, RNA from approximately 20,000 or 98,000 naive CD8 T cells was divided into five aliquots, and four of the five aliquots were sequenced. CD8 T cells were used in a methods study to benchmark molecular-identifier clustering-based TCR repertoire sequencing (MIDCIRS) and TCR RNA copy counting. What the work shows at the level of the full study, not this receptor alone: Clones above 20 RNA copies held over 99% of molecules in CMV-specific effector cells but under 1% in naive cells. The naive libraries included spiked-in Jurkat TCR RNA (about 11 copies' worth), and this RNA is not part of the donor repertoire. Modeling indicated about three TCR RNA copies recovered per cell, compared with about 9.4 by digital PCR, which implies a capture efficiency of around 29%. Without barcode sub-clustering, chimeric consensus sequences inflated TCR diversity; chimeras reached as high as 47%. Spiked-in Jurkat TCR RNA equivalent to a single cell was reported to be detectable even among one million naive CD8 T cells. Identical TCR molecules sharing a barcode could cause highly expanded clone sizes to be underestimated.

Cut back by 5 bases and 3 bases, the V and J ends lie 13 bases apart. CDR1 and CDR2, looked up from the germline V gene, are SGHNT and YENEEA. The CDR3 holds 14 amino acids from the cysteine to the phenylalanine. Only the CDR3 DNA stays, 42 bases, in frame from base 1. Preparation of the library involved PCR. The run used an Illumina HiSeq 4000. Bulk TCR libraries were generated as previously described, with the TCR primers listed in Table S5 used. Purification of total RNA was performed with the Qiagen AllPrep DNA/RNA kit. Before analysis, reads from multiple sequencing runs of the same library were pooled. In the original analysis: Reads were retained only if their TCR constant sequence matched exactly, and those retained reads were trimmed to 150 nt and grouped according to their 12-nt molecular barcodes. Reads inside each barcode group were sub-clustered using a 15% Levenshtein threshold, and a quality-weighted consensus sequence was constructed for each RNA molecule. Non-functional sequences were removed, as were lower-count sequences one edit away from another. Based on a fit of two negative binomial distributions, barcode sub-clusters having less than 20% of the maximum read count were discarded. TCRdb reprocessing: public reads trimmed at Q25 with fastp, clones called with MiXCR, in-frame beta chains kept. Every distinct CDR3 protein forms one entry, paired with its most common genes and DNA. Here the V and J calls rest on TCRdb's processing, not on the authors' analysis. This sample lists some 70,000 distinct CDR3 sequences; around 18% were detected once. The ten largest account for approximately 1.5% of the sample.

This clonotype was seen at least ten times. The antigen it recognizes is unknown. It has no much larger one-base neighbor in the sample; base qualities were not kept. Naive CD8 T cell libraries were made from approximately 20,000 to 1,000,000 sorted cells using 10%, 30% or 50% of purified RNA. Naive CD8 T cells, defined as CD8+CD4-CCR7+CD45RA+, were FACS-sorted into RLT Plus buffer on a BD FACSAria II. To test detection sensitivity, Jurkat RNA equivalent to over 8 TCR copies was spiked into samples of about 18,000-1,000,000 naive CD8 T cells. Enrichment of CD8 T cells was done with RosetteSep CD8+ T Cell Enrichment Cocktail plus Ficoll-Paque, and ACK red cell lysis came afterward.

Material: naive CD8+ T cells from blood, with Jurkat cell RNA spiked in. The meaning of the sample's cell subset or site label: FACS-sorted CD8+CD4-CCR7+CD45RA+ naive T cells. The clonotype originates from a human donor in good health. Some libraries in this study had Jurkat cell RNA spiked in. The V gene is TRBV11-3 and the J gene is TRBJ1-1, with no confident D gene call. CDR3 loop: CASSRSARDTEAFF. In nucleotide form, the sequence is TGTGCCAGCAGCCGCAGCGCCCGCGACACTGAAGCTTTCTTT.